Each of the 18 T cell receptor beta chains below was sequenced from the same sample in a study of T cell responses to AZD1222 COVID-19 vaccine (dated by TCRdb to the early 2020s). The time point label, read with the paper, signifies: about 28 days (+/-7) after the second vaccine dose. Libraries were constructed by the immunoSEQ multiplex PCR assay. Entries here come from immuneACCESS through TCRdb and include only in-frame sequences with V and J called. Some clones fail to appear in such tables; in the studies checked, an unresolved V gene covers under half of the shortfall, and the cause of the remainder is unknown. In this sample the table shows about 130,000 clones, about 93% of which occur a single time. Around 7.1% of the sample lies in the top ten. Sequenced material: peripheral blood, taken 28 days after the second AZD1222 dose. These receptors all come from an adult who received the AZD1222 COVID-19 vaccine.

The rearrangement joins TRBV18 to TRBJ2-5, with 8 bases that match TRBD1. The trim removed 3 bases at V and 3 bases at J, leaving 6 bases unmatched. CDR3 size: 15 residues. Germline CDR1 reads KGHSH; CDR2 reads LQKENI. The CDR3 nucleotides are TGTGCCAGCTCACCGACCGGGACAGGAAAAGAGACCCAGTACTTC. Amino acids: CASSPTGTGKETQYF.

The chain joins TRBV27 to TRBJ2-7; 7 bases fit TRBD2. V lost 0 bases and J lost 3; bases outside the gene matches: 8. CDR3 size: 16 residues. CDR1 is MNHEY, CDR2 SMNVEV, per germline (reference sequence). The chain's CDR3 is CASSLSIRGGDYEQYF. CDR3 sequence (DNA): TGTGCCAGCAGTTTATCGATCCGCGGGGGAGACTACGAGCAGTACTTC.

The V and J genes are TRBV9 and TRBJ2-5, with TRBD2 identical over 11 bases. V gave up 0 bases and J gave up 2 bases; unmatched junction bases: 3. In germline, CDR1 is SGDLS, CDR2 YYNGEE. CDR3 length equals 16 residues. CDR3: CASSVGASGGQETQYF. As DNA, the CDR3 is TGTGCCAGCAGCGTAGGAGCTAGCGGGGGGCAAGAGACCCAGTACTTC.

The chain couples TRBV25-1 to TRBJ1-6; D may be TRBD1 (5 bases). The CDR3 contains 15 residues. V was clipped by 5 bases and J by 10 bases, with 18 bases between them. Germline V CDR1 and CDR2: MGHDK, SYGVNS. The CDR3 DNA sequence: TGTGCCAGCAGTAACCAGGGAGGATTGTTCTCACCCCTCCACTTT. Translation gives CASSNQGGLFSPLHF. Together with reference TRBV25-1 and TRBJ1-6, the CDR3 gives the full variable domain: EADIYQTPRYLVIGTGKKITLECSQTMGHDKMYWYQQDPGMELHLIHYSYGVNSTEKGDLSSESTVSRIRTEHFPLTLESARPSHTSQYLCASSNQGGLFSPLHFGNGTRLTVT.

This clone was found once. The chain links TRBV4-3 to TRBJ1-5; D is undetermined. The CDR3 has 16 residues. The ends were cut back, 0 bases at V and 8 bases at J, with 17 bases in the middle. Germline loops: CDR1 LGHNA, CDR2 YSLEER. The CDR3 DNA reads as TGCGCCAGCAGCCAAGACAGGAGTGGGCCTTACAAGCCCCAGCATTTT. Its translation: CASSQDRSGPYKPQHF.

The J gene is TRBJ1-3, the V gene TRBV2; D is uncertain. The germline V gene has CDR1 SNHLY and CDR2 FYNNEI. V lost 6 bases and J lost 0, with 9 bases in between. CDR3 length equals 14 residues. CDR3 region: CASSAGDSGNTIYF. The CDR3 DNA is TGTGCCAGCAGCGCTGGAGACTCTGGAAACACCATATATTTT.

The gene calls are TRBV18 and TRBJ1-5; D ambiguous. Trimming left V 1 base short and J 0 bases short, with 7 bases between. This CDR3 is 15 amino acids long. CDR1 KGHSH and CDR2 LQKENI come from the germline V gene. The CDR3 loop is CASSPLGDSNQPQHF. The CDR3 region has the DNA TGTGCCAGCTCACCACTCGGCGATAGCAATCAGCCCCAGCATTTT.

This chain connects TRBV7-9 to TRBJ1-1, with 7 bases identical to TRBD1. CDR1 SEHNR and CDR2 FQNEAQ come from the germline V gene (reference sequence). The CDR3 length is 13 residues. V shed 5 bases and J 5 bases; nucleotides not matched to a gene: 5. The CDR3 sequence is CASSPTGSTEAFF. The CDR3, as DNA: TGTGCCAGCAGCCCGACAGGGTCTACTGAAGCTTTCTTT.

CDR3 loop: CASSIAHRDRGSYEQYF. CDR3 DNA sequence: TGTGCCAGCAGCATTGCCCACCGGGACAGGGGGTCCTACGAGCAGTACTTC. The chain recombines TRBV5-6 with TRBJ2-7, with 11 bases aligning to TRBD1. Germline V gene data show CDR1 as SGHDT and CDR2 as YYEEEE. The V gene end was trimmed by 4 bases and the J gene end by 1 base; junction bases not matched to a gene: 10. The length of the CDR3 is 17 residues.

This clone came up once. The chain couples TRBV30 to TRBJ1-2; D gene ambiguous. CDR1 is GTSNPN, CDR2 SVGIG, per germline (reference sequence). V was cut by 3 bases and J by 5 bases, with 10 bases left in between. This CDR3 has 12 amino acids. The CDR3 bases are TGTGCCTGGAGCTCGTCCCCTTATGGCTACACCTTC. It is translated as CAWSSSPYGYTF.

The chain uses TRBV18 and TRBJ1-5, with TRBD1 identical over 9 bases. J lost 2 bases, V lost 6 bases, and 5 bases had no gene match. This CDR3 region has 15 residues. In germline, CDR1 is KGHSH, CDR2 LQKENI. CDR3 DNA: TGTGCCAGCTCGGACAGGGGTGCGCGCAATCAGCCCCAGCATTTT. Protein sequence: CASSDRGARNQPQHF. The variable domain in full, completed from reference TRBV18 and TRBJ1-5, reads NAGVMQNPRHLVRRRGQEARLRCSPMKGHSHVYWYRQLPEEGLKFMVYLQKENIIDESGMPKERFSAEFPKEGPSILRIQQVVRGDSAAYFCASSDRGARNQPQHFGDGTRLSIL.

CDR3 residues: CATSRGGTDGNTIYF. The CDR3 nucleotides are TGTGCCACCAGCAGAGGGGGAACAGATGGAAACACCATATATTTT. The genes are TRBV15 and TRBJ1-3; the D is unclear. With 1 base removed from V and 3 bases from J, the gap between germline ends came to 10 bases. CDR3 length equals 15 residues. Germline assignment: CDR1 LNHNV and CDR2 YYDKDF (reference sequence).

This clone was observed a single time. The chain recombines TRBV4-1 with TRBJ1-2; D is uncertain. V was shortened by 4 bases and J by 3 bases, with 9 bases between the two germline ends. The CDR3 totals 13 residues. Germline loops: CDR1 MGHRA, CDR2 YSYEKL. CDR3 loop: CASSPPGHYGYTF. The CDR3 DNA reads as TGCGCCAGCAGCCCCCCGGGCCACTATGGCTACACCTTC.

The J gene is TRBJ2-7, the V gene TRBV20-1, with 13 bases fitting TRBD2. CDR3 length: 14 amino acids. Trimming cost V 3 bases and J 3 bases; bases outside gene matches: 2. The germline V gene has CDR1 DFQATT and CDR2 SNEGSKA (reference sequence). The CDR3 DNA is TGCAGTGCTAGTACTAGCGGGGGGGTCTACGAGCAGTACTTC. Protein sequence: CSASTSGGVYEQYF.

The chain links TRBV7-9 to TRBJ2-1; D is possibly TRBD1 or TRBD2 (5 bases each). This CDR3 region has 16 residues. The V and J ends lost 1 base and 5 bases respectively, with 15 bases between them. CDR1 and CDR2 from the germline V gene are SEHNR and FQNEAQ (reference sequence). The CDR3 DNA sequence: TGTGCCAGCAGCTTAGGGGCAGGGAGTCAGCACAATGAGCAGTTCTTC. It codes for CASSLGAGSQHNEQFF.

The rearrangement uses TRBV19 and TRBJ1-4, with no clear D. V dropped 5 bases and J dropped 3 bases, with 7 bases sitting between them. This CDR3 region has 13 residues. Germline lookup yields CDR1 LNHDA and CDR2 SQIVND (reference sequence). The CDR3 nucleotides are TGTGCCAGTAGTCCGGGCCCTAATGAAAAACTGTTTTTT. Its translation is CASSPGPNEKLFF. The full variable domain, rest sourced from reference TRBV19 and TRBJ1-4, is DGGITQSPKYLFRKEGQNVTLSCEQNLNHDAMYWYRQDPGQGLRLIYYSQIVNDFQKGDIAEGYSVSREKKESFPLTVTSAQKNPTAFYLCASSPGPNEKLFFGSGTQLSVL.

The V and J genes are TRBV2 and TRBJ1-2; the match to TRBD1 covers 7 bases. Germline-derived CDR1 and CDR2 are SNHLY and FYNNEI. J gave up 6 bases and V 4 bases, and 17 bases lay outside the gene matches. The CDR3 is 17 amino acids. CDR3: CASSVYRGPVESNGYTF. The CDR3 nucleotides read TGTGCCAGCAGTGTGTACAGGGGCCCAGTTGAGTCCAATGGCTACACCTTC.

This clone was detected once. The rearrangement joins TRBV5-1 to TRBJ1-2; D is perhaps TRBD1 (5 bases). CDR1 and CDR2 (germline): SGHRS, YFSETQ. The CDR3 sequence is 14 residues long. Trimming removed 4 bases from V and 0 bases from J, with 10 bases in between. CDR3 DNA: TGCGCCAGCAGCCCGGGGGACCCTAACTATGGCTACACCTTC. It yields the protein CASSPGDPNYGYTF.